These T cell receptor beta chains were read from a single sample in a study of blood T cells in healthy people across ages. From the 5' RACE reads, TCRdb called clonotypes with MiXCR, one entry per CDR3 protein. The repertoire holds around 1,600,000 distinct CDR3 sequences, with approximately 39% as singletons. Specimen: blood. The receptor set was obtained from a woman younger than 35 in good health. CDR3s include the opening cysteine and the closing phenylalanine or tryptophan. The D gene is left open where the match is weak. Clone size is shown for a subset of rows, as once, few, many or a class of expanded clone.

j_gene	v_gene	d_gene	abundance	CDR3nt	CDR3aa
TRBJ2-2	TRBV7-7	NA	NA	TGTGCCAGCAGCGCCACTTCGGGGACGGTCGGGGAGCTGTTTTTT	CASSATSGTVGELFF
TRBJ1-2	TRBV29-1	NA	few	TGCAGCGTTGAAGAAGGGTCGTATGGCTACACCTTC	CSVEEGSYGYTF
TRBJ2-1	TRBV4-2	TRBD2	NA	TGTGCCAGCAGCCAAGTCGCCCGGGTCACTTGGCGGGGACTAGCGGGATACAATGAGCAGTTCTTC	CASSQVARVTWRGLAGYNEQFF
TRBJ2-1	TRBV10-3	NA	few	TGTGCCATCAGTGAGATGGAGGGAAAACAGTTCTTC	CAISEMEGKQFF
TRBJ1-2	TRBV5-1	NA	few	TGCGCCAGCCCGAGGGAGGTCTACTATGGCTACACCTTC	CASPREVYYGYTF
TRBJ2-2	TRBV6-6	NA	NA	TGTGCCAGCAGTTACACAGCACCCAACACCGGGGAGCTGTTTTTT	CASSYTAPNTGELFF
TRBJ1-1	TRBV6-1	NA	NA	TGTGCCAGCAGTGTACTAAGGGGCGGGACTGAAGCTTTCTTT	CASSVLRGGTEAFF
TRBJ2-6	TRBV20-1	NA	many	TGCAGTGCTTCCCCCGGAGGCTGGGCCAACGTCCTGACTTTC	CSASPGGWANVLTF
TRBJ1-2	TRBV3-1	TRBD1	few	TGTGCCAGCAGCCAAGTCTTGGGACAGGGCTTTGATGGCTACACCTTC	CASSQVLGQGFDGYTF
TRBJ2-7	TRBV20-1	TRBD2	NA	TGCAGTGCTAGACGCCCGACTAGCGGGGTTAGCTCCTACGAGCAGTACTTC	CSARRPTSGVSSYEQYF
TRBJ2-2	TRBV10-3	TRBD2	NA	TGTGCCATCAGTAATGCGCTAGCGGGGGTCGGCACCGGGGAGCTGTTTTTT	CAISNALAGVGTGELFF
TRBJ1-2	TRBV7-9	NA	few	TGTGCCAGCAGCGCCAAGCGGGGATATGGCTACACCTTC	CASSAKRGYGYTF
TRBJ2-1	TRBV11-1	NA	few	TGTGCCTGTGAAGGGGACCTCTACAATGAGCAGTTCTTC	CACEGDLYNEQFF
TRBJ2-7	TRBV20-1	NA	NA	TGCAGTGCTAGAGAGAACAGGTATTCCTACGAGCAGTACTTC	CSARENRYSYEQYF
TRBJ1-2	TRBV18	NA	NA	TGTGCCAGCTCAACCGGGACGGTGAACTATGGCTACATCTTC	CASSTGTVNYGYIF
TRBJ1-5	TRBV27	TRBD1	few	TGTGCCAGCAGACGGACAGGGGGCTCTCAGCCCCAGCATTTT	CASRRTGGSQPQHF
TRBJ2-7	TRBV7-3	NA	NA	TGTGCCAGCAGCTTAAACTCCGTGGGGTCCTACAATGAGCAGTACTTC	CASSLNSVGSYNEQYF
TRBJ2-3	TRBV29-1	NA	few	TGCAGCGTGACGGGACACGCAAAAGGGGGAGATACGCAGTATTTT	CSVTGHAKGGDTQYF
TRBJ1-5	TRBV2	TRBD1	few	TGTGCCAGCAGTAAGAACAGGGGCGGCAATCAGCCCCAGCATTTT	CASSKNRGGNQPQHF
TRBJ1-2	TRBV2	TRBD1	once	TGTGCCAGCAGTTCCCGACAGGGGGAGTATGGCTACACCTTC	CASSSRQGEYGYTF
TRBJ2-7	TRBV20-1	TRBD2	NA	TGCAGTGCTAGAGTGGCGGGGGGGGCAGCCAACCGCTACGAGCAGTACTTC	CSARVAGGAANRYEQYF
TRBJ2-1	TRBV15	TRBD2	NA	TGTGCCACCAGTCGCGGGAGTGTCAACAATGAGCAGTTCTTC	CATSRGSVNNEQFF
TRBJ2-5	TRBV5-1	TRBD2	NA	TGCGCCAGCAGCTTGGCTGCTAGCGGACTTGGAGAGACCCAGTACTTC	CASSLAASGLGETQYF
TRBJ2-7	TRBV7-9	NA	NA	TGTGCCAGCAGCTTAGCGGGCTTGCCCTACGAGCAGTACTTC	CASSLAGLPYEQYF
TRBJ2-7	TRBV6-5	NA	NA	TGTGCCGGCAGTAGAAGGGACGGCCCCTACGAGCAGTACTTC	CAGSRRDGPYEQYF
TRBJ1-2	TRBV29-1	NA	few	TGCAGCGTTGGTGGGGTCTACTATGGCTACACCTTC	CSVGGVYYGYTF
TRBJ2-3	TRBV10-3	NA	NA	TGTGCCATCAGTGAGCCAGGGGAAACCACAGATACGCAGTATTTT	CAISEPGETTDTQYF
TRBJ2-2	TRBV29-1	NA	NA	TGCAGCGTTTATCACCCGAACACCGGGGAGCTGTTTTTT	CSVYHPNTGELFF
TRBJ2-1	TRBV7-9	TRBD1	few	TGTGCCAGCAGCCCTCGAGGGGGCGCCTATGAGCAGTTCTTC	CASSPRGGAYEQFF
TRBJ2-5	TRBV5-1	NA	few	TGCGCCAGCAAACCCATGGCTACCCAGTACTTC	CASKPMATQYF
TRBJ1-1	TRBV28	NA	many	TGTGCCAGCAGTTACGGGGGGGAGGCCGTGGCTGAAGCTTTCTTT	CASSYGGEAVAEAFF
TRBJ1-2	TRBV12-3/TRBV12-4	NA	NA	TGTGCCAGCGGCCCGGACGGCTATGGCTACACCTTC	CASGPDGYGYTF
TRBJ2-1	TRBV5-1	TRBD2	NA	TGCGCCAGCAGCTACTACGGGACTAGCGGCTACAATGAGCAGTTCTTC	CASSYYGTSGYNEQFF
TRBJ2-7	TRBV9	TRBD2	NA	TGTGCCAGCAGCCCCCGATTTAGCGGGGTAGCGGCCTACGAGCAGTACTTC	CASSPRFSGVAAYEQYF
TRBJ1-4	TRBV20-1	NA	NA	TGCAGTGCCGAGGGAGAGATTAATGAAAAACTGTTTTTT	CSAEGEINEKLFF
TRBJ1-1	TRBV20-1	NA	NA	TGCAGTGCTAGAGATCTGGGAACTCACACTGAAGCTTTCTTT	CSARDLGTHTEAFF
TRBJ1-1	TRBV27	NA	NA	TGTGCCAGCGCCGGAAGGGTAGAGACTGAAGCTTTCTTT	CASAGRVETEAFF
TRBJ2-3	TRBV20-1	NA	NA	TGCAGCGCTAGATTTGTCCCCACAGATACGCAGTATTTT	CSARFVPTDTQYF
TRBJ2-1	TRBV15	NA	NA	TGTGCCACCAGCAGAATGGGGCCTGACAATGAGCAGTTCTTC	CATSRMGPDNEQFF
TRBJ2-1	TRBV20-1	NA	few	TGCAGTGCCATGGTGGTCGGGCATGAGCAGTTCTTC	CSAMVVGHEQFF
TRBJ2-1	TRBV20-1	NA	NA	TGCAGCGGTGCCAAGGGGGGAGTGTACAATGAGCAGTTCTTC	CSGAKGGVYNEQFF
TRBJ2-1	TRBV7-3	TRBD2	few	TGTGCCAGCAGCCCGTGGCGGACTAGCGGGAATTCCCAAACTACAAGTGAGCAGTTCTTC	CASSPWRTSGNSQTTSEQFF
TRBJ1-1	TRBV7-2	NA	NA	TGTGCCAGCAGCTTTAATCAGAGGGAAGCTTTCTTT	CASSFNQREAFF
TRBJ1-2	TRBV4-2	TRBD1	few	TGTGCCAGCAGCCAAGGCGACAGGGAGGTCTATGGCTACACCTTC	CASSQGDREVYGYTF
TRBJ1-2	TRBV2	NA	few	TGTGCCAGCACGAGCAGTCCCCGGGGCTACACCTTC	CASTSSPRGYTF
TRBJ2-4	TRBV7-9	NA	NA	TGTGCCAGCAGCTCTCCAGAGGGGCAGAAGAAAAACATTCAGTACTTC	CASSSPEGQKKNIQYF
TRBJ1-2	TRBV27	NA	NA	TGTGCCAGCAGTTCCCGACCCGGGACGAACTATGGCTATACCTTC	CASSSRPGTNYGYTF
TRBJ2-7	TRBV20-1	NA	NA	TGCAGTGCTAGTGCGTCAGGACTGTTCTCCTACGAGCAGTACTTC	CSASASGLFSYEQYF
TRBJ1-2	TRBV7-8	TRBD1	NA	TGTGCCAGCAGCTTAGGGACAGGGGTAGGCGTAGTTAACTATGGCTACACCTTC	CASSLGTGVGVVNYGYTF
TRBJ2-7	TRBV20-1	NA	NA	TGCAGTGCTAGTGGATGGGGCGCAGGGTACGAGCAGTACTTC	CSASGWGAGYEQYF
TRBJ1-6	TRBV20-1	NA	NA	TGCAGTGCTAGCCCCCCGGGGGCCAGTGGTTCACCCCTCCACTTT	CSASPPGASGSPLHF
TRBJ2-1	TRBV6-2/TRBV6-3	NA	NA	TGTGCCAGCAGTTACTCTCCACTAGGTGGGATTTACAATGAGCAGTTCTTC	CASSYSPLGGIYNEQFF
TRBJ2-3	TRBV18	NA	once	TGTGCCAGCTCACCCGACCTAGGGGCGGCCCCCGACGGAGATACGCAGTATTTT	CASSPDLGAAPDGDTQYF
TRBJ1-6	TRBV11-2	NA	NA	TGTTCCAGCAGCTTAGCGGGGACGTCGGCAAATTCACCCCCCCACTTT	CSSSLAGTSANSPPHF
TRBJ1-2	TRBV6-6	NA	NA	TGTGCCAGCACCTTATTCACGGGAGACTATGGCTACACCTTC	CASTLFTGDYGYTF
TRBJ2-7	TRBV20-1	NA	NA	TGCAGTGCGTTAACCGGGCTCAAGGACCACGAGCAGTACTTC	CSALTGLKDHEQYF
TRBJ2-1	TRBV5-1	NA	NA	TGCGCCAGCAGCTTGGAAGGGGTGGAAGGCAATGAGCAGTTCTTC	CASSLEGVEGNEQFF